This T cell receptor (beta chain) is drawn from a study of CD8+ T cells in alopecia areata. Study as a whole: Patients in the study were on tofacitinib for 6 to 18 months, then off it for 6 months.

General study findings and limits: There were many expanded lesional clones persisting in scalp and blood during tofacitinib.

As for this clone: Its antigen is currently unknown.

Extracted from the samples, RNA was reverse transcribed into cDNA to serve as the sequencing template. Measured with immunoSEQ multiplex PCR; TCRdb has only the in-frame clones, and not every one. The table lists over 250,000 clones, about three fifths of them singletons. As for treatment: oral pan-JAK inhibitor, 5-10 mg twice daily. Researchers took lesional scalp punch biopsies and peripheral blood from people who were alopecia areata patients. This TCR was sampled from a human donor with alopecia areata. This specimen was CD4+ T cells sorted from blood, taken around week 53, from a patient treated with tofacitinib.

In DNA form, the CDR3 reads TGCAGTGCTAGAGATACTTTTGGCTACACCTTC. This codes for CSARDTFGYTF. This chain links TRBV20-1 with TRBJ1-2; D is ambiguous. Germline CDR1 reads DFQATT; CDR2 reads SNEGSKA (reference sequence). The CDR3 has 11 amino acids. The V and J ends lost 0 bases and 7 bases respectively, with 6 bases between them.